One and the same sample provided the 15 T cell receptor beta chains below, sequenced in a study of blood T cells in healthy people across ages. Sample-barcoded 5' priming and a J-beta primer mix drove a second PCR of roughly 6 to 12 cycles. MiXCR, run by TCRdb on the 5' RACE reads, gives a single entry per CDR3 protein. In the table there are about 720,000 distinct CDR3 sequences, about 20% of which are singletons. Sequencing was carried out using blood. The receptor set was obtained from an older man in good health.

V and J are TRBV28 and TRBJ2-5, with D possibly TRBD2 on 6 matching bases. The ends were cut back, 7 bases at V and 4 bases at J, with 16 bases in the middle. The CDR3 is 14 amino acids. Germline-derived CDR1 and CDR2 are MDHEN and SYDVKM. The CDR3 DNA reads as TGTGCCAGCACCCCAAATCTGGGGGGAGAGACCCAGTACTTC. Its translation is CASTPNLGGETQYF. The full variable domain, completed using reference TRBV28 and TRBJ2-5, is DVKVTQSSRYLVKRTGEKVFLECVQDMDHENMFWYRQDPGLGLRLIYFSYDVKMKEKGDIPEGYSVSREKKERFSLILESASTNQTSMYLCASTPNLGGETQYFGPGTRLLVL.

This clonotype occurred a few times. The V call is TRBV6-2 or TRBV6-3, the J call TRBJ1-5; D might be TRBD1 (5 bases). The CDR3 has 14 residues. The ends were cut back, 6 bases at V and 3 bases at J, with 12 bases in the middle. The V gene's germline CDR1 is MNHEY and CDR2 SVGEGT. CDR3 nucleotide sequence: TGTGCCAGCAGACAGACAGAGACCAATCAGCCCCAGCATTTT. It encodes CASRQTETNQPQHF.

This clonotype was observed a handful of times. CDR3 coding DNA: TGCGCCAGCACTTCGGGTGGAGCAGGGGGCGCAGATACGCAGTATTTT. This encodes CASTSGGAGGADTQYF. The V and J genes are TRBV5-1 and TRBJ2-3; 8 bases align to TRBD1. CDR1 is SGHRS and CDR2 is YFSETQ in the germline V gene. There are 16 residues in the CDR3. Trimming removed 6 bases from V and 4 bases from J; junction bases left unmatched: 13.

There are many counts of this clonotype. The chain is built from TRBV29-1 and TRBJ1-1, with D possibly matching TRBD1 (6 bases). Looked up from germline, CDR1 is SQVTM and CDR2 is ANQGSEA. The CDR3 contains 13 residues. Between the trimmed V and J ends, which lost 3 bases and 4 bases, there was a span of 12 bases. The CDR3 sequence is CSVDTGSGTEAFF. The CDR3 bases are TGCAGCGTTGATACAGGGTCGGGCACTGAAGCTTTCTTT.

This CDR3 is CSAKQPGQGWAEAFF. CDR3 in DNA: TGCAGTGCTAAACAACCGGGACAGGGGTGGGCTGAAGCTTTCTTT. This rearrangement joins TRBV20-1 to TRBJ1-1, with TRBD1 identical over 10 bases. With 4 bases clipped from V and 6 bases from J, the junction kept 11 bases outside the gene matches. Per germline, CDR1 DFQATT and CDR2 SNEGSKA (reference sequence). This CDR3 region has 15 residues.

This clonotype was detected only once. One end of the junction fails to match germline, which may point to a read error. V gene TRBV7-2 combines with J gene TRBJ1-2; 8 bases fit TRBD1. This CDR3 spans 13 amino acids. Germline V CDR1 and CDR2: SGHTA, FQGNSA. CDR3: CANSFRTGRGYTF. CDR3 nucleotide sequence: TGTGCCAACAGCTTCAGGACAGGGCGTGGCTACACCTTC.

J is TRBJ2-1 and V is TRBV30; D is possibly TRBD1 (6 bases). The CDR3 has 12 residues. The germline CDR1 and CDR2 sequences are GTSNPN and SVGIG (reference sequence). Trimming cost V 5 bases and J 4 bases, with 9 bases left between them. CDR3 DNA sequence: TGTGCCTGGGGTACAGGGTACAATGAGCAGTTCTTC. It specifies CAWGTGYNEQFF.

This clonotype was observed a handful of times. J is TRBJ2-3 and V is TRBV20-1, with D possibly matching TRBD2 (5 bases). The CDR3 runs 14 residues. V was trimmed by 3 bases and J by 2 bases, leaving 12 bases between them. Germline V gene lookup returns CDR1 DFQATT and CDR2 SNEGSKA (reference sequence). CDR3: CSASRAGNTDTQYF. In DNA, the CDR3 is TGCAGTGCTAGTCGGGCGGGTAACACAGATACGCAGTATTTT.

This clonotype occurred many times. V is TRBV6-4 and J is TRBJ2-3, with D uncertain. The germline CDR1 and CDR2 sequences are MRHNA and SNTAGT. The CDR3 loop spans 13 amino acids. Trimming stripped 6 bases from V and 1 base from J, with 8 bases between. The CDR3 bases are TGTGCCAGCAGAGGCTCTGGCACAGATACGCAGTATTTT. Translating it yields CASRGSGTDTQYF.

The J gene is TRBJ2-5, the V gene TRBV29-1, with D perhaps matching TRBD2 (6 bases). The germline CDR1 and CDR2 sequences are SQVTM and ANQGSEA. Trimming cost V 6 bases and J 2 bases, with 13 bases left between them. There are 13 residues in the CDR3. This chain's CDR3 is CSVSWTIQETQYF. The DNA of the CDR3 is TGCAGCGTCTCTTGGACTATTCAAGAGACCCAGTACTTC.

The genes are TRBV10-3 and TRBJ2-1, with 8 bases matching TRBD2. This CDR3 is 17 amino acids long. The junction had 15 bases not matched to a gene; V was cut back by 2 bases and J by 9 bases. CDR1 and CDR2 (germline): ENHRY, SYGVKD. CDR3 amino acids: CAISEPGLANSQGEQFF. In DNA, the CDR3 is TGTGCCATCAGTGAGCCAGGACTAGCAAATAGCCAGGGTGAGCAGTTCTTC.

V and J are TRBV5-1 and TRBJ2-7; possible D gene TRBD2, 6 bases. Trimming took 4 bases from V and 0 from J, leaving 17 bases between them. Germline CDR1 reads SGHRS; CDR2 reads YFSETQ. CDR3 size: 16 residues. Here the CDR3 DNA reads TGCGCCAGCAGCGGATCAGCCGGGACTTCCTCCTACGAGCAGTACTTC. Its translation: CASSGSAGTSSYEQYF. Full variable domain (missing parts from reference TRBV5-1 and TRBJ2-7): KAGVTQTPRYLIKTRGQQVTLSCSPISGHRSVSWYQQTPGQGLQFLFEYFSETQRNKGNFPGRFSGRQFSNSRSEMNVSTLELGDSALYLCASSGSAGTSSYEQYFGPGTRLTVT.

The chain uses TRBV12-3 or TRBV12-4 and TRBJ1-5; D not certain. Trimming took 3 bases from V and 9 from J, leaving 9 bases between them. The CDR3 runs to 12 residues. CDR3: CASSLVLGPQHF. The CDR3 region has the DNA TGTGCCAGCAGTTTGGTTTTGGGGCCCCAGCATTTT.

The chain is built from TRBV6-4 and TRBJ2-3; D remains unclear. CDR3 length equals 14 residues. V was shortened by 4 bases and J by 6 bases, with 14 bases between the two germline ends. Germline CDR1 reads MRHNA; CDR2 reads SNTAGT. As DNA, the CDR3 is TGTGCCAGCAGTGCCCAACCCTTAGGGGATACGCAGTATTTT. The encoded protein is CASSAQPLGDTQYF.

The chain carries TRBV6-2 or TRBV6-3 and TRBJ1-6; no reliable D call. CDR1 and CDR2 from the germline V gene are MNHEY and SVGEGT. Trimming left V 8 bases short and J 9 bases short, with 17 bases between. The CDR3 is 14 residues long. The CDR3 nucleotides read TGTGCCAGCGAGACGGGCTCGGAAATTTCACCCCTCCACTTT. Protein product: CASETGSEISPLHF.